Each of the 6 T cell receptor beta chains below was sequenced from the same sample in a study of memory CD4+ T cells and cytomegalovirus serostatus. Produced via immunoSEQ multiplex PCR; TCRdb's table is partial and in-frame only. The table includes about 40,000 clones, 78% detected once. The sort gate was single viable CD3+CD4+CD8-CD45RO+ cells for memory CD4+ T cells. Sample: memory CD4+ T cells from blood. The receptors originated from an adult in good health and CMV-seronegative.

The J gene is TRBJ1-5, the V gene TRBV2; TRBD1 is a possible D gene (5 bases). This CDR3 comprises 14 residues. Germline values: CDR1 SNHLY, CDR2 FYNNEI. Between the trimmed V and J ends, which lost 7 bases and 4 bases, there was a span of 14 bases. This CDR3 is CASMGDSANQPQHF. CDR3 coding DNA: TGTGCCAGCATGGGCGACAGCGCGAATCAGCCCCAGCATTTT.

The chain has TRBV6-1 and TRBJ2-6; D uncertain. The length of the CDR3 is 14 residues. Germline V gives CDR1 MNHNS, CDR2 SASEGT. Trimming pared 1 base from V and 4 bases from J, leaving 5 bases between. The CDR3 region is CASSEVTGANVLTF. The CDR3, as DNA: TGTGCCAGCAGTGAAGTTACCGGGGCCAACGTCCTGACTTTC.

This clone turned up a few times. The V and J genes are TRBV19 and TRBJ2-2; 7 nucleotides agree with TRBD2. Germline CDR1 and CDR2: LNHDA and SQIVND (reference sequence). This CDR3 region has 15 residues. The V and J ends lost 3 bases and 7 bases, in that order; junction bases with no gene match: 8. CDR3 DNA sequence: TGTGCCAGTAGTATTGGGGGGGGATCGGACGGGGAGCTGTTTTTT. Residues: CASSIGGGSDGELFF.

This chain uses TRBV6-1 with TRBJ2-3, with a weak D call TRBD1 (6 bases). The CDR3 totals 15 residues. CDR1 MNHNS and CDR2 SASEGT come from the germline V gene. V lost 6 bases and J lost 2, with 15 bases in between. CDR3 amino acids: CASRVRTEPTDTQYF. The CDR3 DNA reads as TGTGCCAGCAGAGTACGGACAGAGCCCACAGATACGCAGTATTTT.

This chain links TRBV18 with TRBJ2-5; D ambiguous. This CDR3 is built from 11 residues. Germline CDR1 is KGHSH and CDR2 is LQKENI. Trimming shortened V by 5 bases and J by 4 bases, and 5 bases separated the two germline ends. Here the CDR3 reads CASSTVETQYF. The CDR3 DNA is TGTGCCAGCTCAACAGTAGAGACCCAGTACTTC. Full variable domain (rest looked up from reference TRBV18 and TRBJ2-5): NAGVMQNPRHLVRRRGQEARLRCSPMKGHSHVYWYRQLPEEGLKFMVYLQKENIIDESGMPKERFSAEFPKEGPSILRIQQVVRGDSAAYFCASSTVETQYFGPGTRLLVL.

This clone is termed medium-sized (0.01 to 0.1%). Here the CDR3 reads CASSETVYGYTF. The CDR3 DNA is TGTGCCAGCAGTGAGACAGTTTATGGCTACACCTTC. The V gene is TRBV2, the J gene TRBJ1-2; TRBD1 is a possible D gene (5 bases). Germline values: CDR1 SNHLY, CDR2 FYNNEI. The CDR3 runs 12 residues. V gave up 3 bases and J gave up 5 bases, with 7 bases separating them.